Presented here are 30 T cell receptor beta chains from one specimen sequenced in a study of cytomegalovirus exposure and HLA in healthy donors. The protocol was immunoSEQ multiplex PCR, while the TCRdb copy is restricted to in-frame clones and leaves out a portion. The sample consists of about 65,000 clones, 92% of them appearing once. Source material: PBMCs. The receptors shown here come from a woman aged 18-29 years in good health and CMV-seronegative.

The rearrangement joins TRBV4-1 to TRBJ2-7, with 10 bases lining up with TRBD2. This CDR3 has 16 amino acids. The ends lost 1 base at V and 0 bases at J; junction bases unmatched: 3. Germline V CDR1 and CDR2: MGHRA, YSYEKL. The CDR3 region is CASSQVPSGSSYEQYF. CDR3 DNA sequence: TGCGCCAGCAGCCAAGTTCCTAGCGGGAGCTCCTACGAGCAGTACTTC.

The V and J genes are TRBV9 and TRBJ2-1, with 11 bases lining up with TRBD2. The CDR3 runs 17 residues. Trimming cost V 2 bases and J 5 bases; bases outside gene matches: 9. CDR1 SGDLS and CDR2 YYNGEE come from the germline V gene. The CDR3 nucleotides are TGTGCCAGCAGCGTTACTACGGGGACTAGCGGACACAATGAGCAGTTCTTC. Protein product: CASSVTTGTSGHNEQFF.

The rearrangement links TRBV4-1 to TRBJ1-2, with TRBD1 matching 7 bases. The germline V gene has CDR1 MGHRA and CDR2 YSYEKL. CDR3 length: 16 amino acids. V gave up 3 bases and J gave up 2 bases; unmatched junction bases: 9. As DNA, the CDR3 is TGCGCCAGCAGCCAGTCCGGGACAGCTCCCAACTATGGCTACACCTTC. Protein: CASSQSGTAPNYGYTF.

The chain joins TRBV5-4 to TRBJ1-3; 8 nucleotides align to TRBD1. Germline CDR1 SGHNT, CDR2 YYREEE (reference sequence). Unmatched junction bases numbered 12, after V lost 4 bases and J lost 0 bases. CDR3 length equals 18 residues. The CDR3 coding sequence is TGTGCCAGCAGCCCCGGGACAGGACTCCTTTTCTCTGGAAACACCATATATTTT. It translates to CASSPGTGLLFSGNTIYF. Looking up the rest from reference TRBV5-4 and TRBJ1-3 gives the full variable domain: ETGVTQSPTHLIKTRGQQVTLRCSSQSGHNTVSWYQQALGQGPQFIFQYYREEENGRGNFPPRFSGLQFPNYSSELNVNALELDDSALYLCASSPGTGLLFSGNTIYFGEGSWLTVV.

This sequence joins TRBV6-1 and TRBJ1-6; a possible D gene is TRBD1 (5 bases). The CDR3 covers 20 residues. With 1 base removed from V and 8 bases from J, the gap between germline ends came to 27 bases. Looked up from germline, CDR1 is MNHNS and CDR2 is SASEGT. The CDR3 loop is CASSEGTGWGRLMDYSPLHF. The CDR3 region has the DNA TGTGCCAGCAGTGAAGGGACTGGGTGGGGGAGGCTGATGGATTATTCACCCCTCCACTTT.

This clone came up once. This rearrangement joins TRBV29-1 to TRBJ2-6; the D is unclear. The germline CDR1 and CDR2 sequences are SQVTM and ANQGSEA. CDR3 length: 13 residues. V lost 5 bases and J lost 0, with 5 bases in between. For the CDR3, the DNA is TGCAGCGTTCAATCCTCTGGGGCCAACGTCCTGACTTTC. The encoded protein is CSVQSSGANVLTF.

The CDR3 spells CASSFITQVNTEAFF. The CDR3 bases are TGTGCCAGCAGTTTTATAACACAAGTGAACACTGAAGCTTTCTTT. The V call is TRBV28, the J call TRBJ1-1; no definite D call. Germline V gene data show CDR1 as MDHEN and CDR2 as SYDVKM. This CDR3 has 15 amino acids. Trimming removed 3 bases at V and 0 bases at J, with 11 bases between.

The chain carries TRBV6-1 and TRBJ2-7, with 7 bases aligning to TRBD2. This CDR3 comprises 14 residues. Trimming at V came to 4 bases and at J to 7 bases, leaving 10 bases not matched to a gene. The V gene's germline CDR1 is MNHNS and CDR2 SASEGT. CDR3 in DNA: TGTGCCAGCAGTGGGCGGGAGCAGTTGAGAGAGCAGTACTTC. It specifies CASSGREQLREQYF.

This clone was seen a single time. The V gene is TRBV6-5, the J gene TRBJ2-5; 15 positions match TRBD2. The germline V gene has CDR1 MNHEY and CDR2 SVGAGI. The CDR3 spans 16 residues. J lost 4 bases, V lost 4 bases, and 4 bases had no gene match. This CDR3 reads CASSWTSGGARETQYF. For the CDR3, the DNA is TGTGCCAGCAGTTGGACTAGCGGGGGGGCAAGAGAGACCCAGTACTTC.

The gene calls are TRBV5-5 and TRBJ2-5; weak D call: TRBD1 (6 bases). V lost 0 bases and J 1 base, leaving 13 bases between the germline ends. The V gene's germline CDR1 is SGHKS and CDR2 YYEKEE (reference sequence). This CDR3 region has 16 residues. The CDR3: CASSLGIQGPQETQYF. The CDR3, as DNA: TGTGCCAGCAGCTTGGGAATTCAGGGGCCCCAAGAGACCCAGTACTTC.

J is TRBJ1-2 and V is TRBV7-9, with 8 bases aligning to TRBD1. V lost 7 bases, J lost 7 bases, and 17 bases stayed unmatched. The CDR3 is made up of 16 amino acids. From germline, CDR1 is SEHNR and CDR2 FQNEAQ (reference sequence). The CDR3 here is CASTRIRTGSKAGYTF. CDR3 coding DNA: TGTGCCAGCACACGAATCCGGACAGGGTCGAAGGCTGGCTACACCTTC.

V and J are TRBV18 and TRBJ2-1; 7 positions match TRBD2. CDR3 length equals 11 residues. V lost 9 bases to trimming and J lost 8 bases; unmatched junction nucleotides: 4. Germline V gives CDR1 KGHSH, CDR2 LQKENI. The CDR3 bases are TGTGCCAGTGTCGCGGGGGATGAGCAGTTCTTC. It translates to CASVAGDEQFF. The variable domain in full, with the rest retrieved from reference TRBV18 and TRBJ2-1, is NAGVMQNPRHLVRRRGQEARLRCSPMKGHSHVYWYRQLPEEGLKFMVYLQKENIIDESGMPKERFSAEFPKEGPSILRIQQVVRGDSAAYFCASVAGDEQFFGPGTRLTVL.

The V gene is TRBV11-3, the J gene TRBJ2-5; possible D gene TRBD2, 6 bases. This CDR3 contains 14 residues. V lost 5 bases and J lost 1, with 11 bases in between. Per the germline V gene, CDR1 is SGHNT and CDR2 is YENEEA. The CDR3 here is CASSLGRGQETQYF. The CDR3 region has the DNA TGTGCCAGCAGCCTCGGGCGGGGCCAAGAGACCCAGTACTTC.

V is TRBV6-6 and J is TRBJ2-1, with 7 bases identical to TRBD1. The CDR3 is made up of 14 amino acids. Germline values: CDR1 MNHNY, CDR2 SVGAGI (reference sequence). Unmatched junction bases numbered 8, after V lost 8 bases and J lost 4 bases. The CDR3 sequence: CASVWQGEYNEQFF. The CDR3 DNA reads as TGTGCCAGCGTGTGGCAGGGGGAATACAATGAGCAGTTCTTC.

This chain links TRBV7-9 with TRBJ1-5, with 7 bases identical to TRBD1. The CDR3 spans 14 residues. With V trimmed by 3 bases and J by 1 base, 0 bases remained unmatched. The germline CDR1 and CDR2 sequences are SEHNR and FQNEAQ (reference sequence). The DNA of the CDR3 is TGTGCCAGCAGCTTGGGACAGAGCAATCAGCCCCAGCATTTT. Protein product: CASSLGQSNQPQHF. Filled out from reference TRBV7-9 and TRBJ1-5, the complete variable domain reads DTGVSQNPRHKITKRGQNVTFRCDPISEHNRLYWYRQTLGQGPEFLTYFQNEAQLEKSRLLSDRFSAERPKGSFSTLEIQRTEQGDSAMYLCASSLGQSNQPQHFGDGTRLSIL.

The chain joins TRBV9 to TRBJ1-1; maybe TRBD1 (5 bases). CDR1 SGDLS and CDR2 YYNGEE come from the germline V gene. The CDR3 loop spans 14 amino acids. V was cut by 2 bases and J by 6 bases, with 14 bases left in between. The CDR3 bases are TGTGCCAGCAGCGTTGCGTCTCGGGGGGCTGAAGCTTTCTTT. It codes for CASSVASRGAEAFF. Combining the CDR3 with reference TRBV9 and TRBJ1-1 gives the whole variable domain DSGVTQTPKHLITATGQRVTLRCSPRSGDLSVYWYQQSLDQGLQFLIQYYNGEERAKGNILERFSAQQFPDLHSELNLSSLELGDSALYFCASSVASRGAEAFFGQGTRLTVV.

This chain uses TRBV9 with TRBJ2-2, with D perhaps TRBD1 (5 bases). The ends were cut back, 0 bases at V and 5 bases at J, with 14 bases in the middle. The length of the CDR3 is 16 residues. Germline-derived CDR1 and CDR2 are SGDLS and YYNGEE. CDR3 DNA sequence: TGTGCCAGCAGCGTAGAGGTCAGGGCGCGGACCGGGGAGCTGTTTTTT. This translates into CASSVEVRARTGELFF.

The chain uses TRBV6-6 and TRBJ1-5, with TRBD1 matching over 7 bases. The CDR3 covers 15 residues. The V gene end was trimmed by 5 bases and the J gene end by 0 bases; junction bases not matched to a gene: 4. CDR1 MNHNY and CDR2 SVGAGI come from the germline V gene (reference sequence). The CDR3 DNA follows: TGTGCCAGCAGTCAGACAGGGTATAGCAATCAGCCCCAGCATTTT. It codes for CASSQTGYSNQPQHF.

The J gene is TRBJ1-3, the V gene TRBV6-5, with a tentative D call TRBD1 (5 bases). Trimming cost V 5 bases and J 1 base, with 12 bases left between them. Germline values: CDR1 MNHEY, CDR2 SVGAGI. The CDR3 spans 15 residues. This chain's CDR3 is CASSRFQGSGNTIYF. CDR3 bases: TGTGCCAGCAGTCGATTCCAGGGATCTGGAAACACCATATATTTT.

In its sample, this clone was seen a few times. This chain connects TRBV28 to TRBJ1-5; D uncertain. Germline assignment: CDR1 MDHEN and CDR2 SYDVKM. The CDR3 consists of 12 residues. With 3 bases removed from V and 7 bases from J, the gap between germline ends came to 7 bases. CDR3 sequence reads: CASSFGRQPQHF. In DNA form, the CDR3 reads TGTGCCAGCAGTTTCGGGAGACAGCCCCAGCATTTT.

V usage is TRBV28 and J usage is TRBJ2-7; 10 positions match TRBD1. This CDR3 has 14 amino acids. J lost 6 bases, V lost 2 bases, and 4 bases had no gene match. Germline values: CDR1 MDHEN, CDR2 SYDVKM. CDR3 DNA: TGTGCCAGCAGTTTACAGGGACAGGGGTCCGAGCAGTACTTC. Translated, it gives CASSLQGQGSEQYF.

CDR3 DNA sequence: TGCGCCAGCAGCTTGAGGGGCGGTGGGACTGAAGCTTTCTTT. Translating it yields CASSLRGGGTEAFF. The chain couples TRBV5-1 to TRBJ1-1; D perhaps matches TRBD1 (5 bases). The length of the CDR3 is 14 residues. V lost 1 base, J lost 5 bases, and 12 bases lay in between. Germline CDR1 reads SGHRS; CDR2 reads YFSETQ.

This clone was seen a handful of times. This chain connects TRBV5-6 to TRBJ2-7; a weak D match, TRBD2 (6 bases). In germline, CDR1 is SGHDT, CDR2 YYEEEE. The germline V and J ends were trimmed by 4 bases and 4 bases, with 9 bases remaining between them. The CDR3 sequence is 12 residues long. CDR3 sequence (DNA): TGTGCCAGCAGCCGACGGGGGTACGAGCAGTACTTC. Amino acids: CASSRRGYEQYF. The full variable domain, with the rest looked up from reference TRBV5-6 and TRBJ2-7, is DAGVTQSPTHLIKTRGQQVTLRCSPKSGHDTVSWYQQALGQGPQFIFQYYEEEERQRGNFPDRFSGHQFPNYSSELNVNALLLGDSALYLCASSRRGYEQYFGPGTRLTVT.

The chain is built from TRBV11-3 and TRBJ2-1; TRBD2 agrees at 13 bases. Germline-derived CDR1 and CDR2 are SGHNT and YENEEA. The CDR3 sequence is 20 residues long. Germline trimming cut 1 base from V and 0 bases from J; bases unmatched to any gene: 9. The CDR3 loop is CASSLARTSGGSSSYNEQFF. DNA of the CDR3: TGTGCCAGCAGCTTAGCCCGGACTAGCGGGGGTTCGAGCTCCTACAATGAGCAGTTCTTC.

This clone has only a few counts. The chain uses TRBV7-6 and TRBJ2-6, with TRBD1 matching over 9 bases. The CDR3 spans 16 residues. V was clipped by 4 bases and J by 4 bases; unmatched bases: 5. Germline V gene lookup returns CDR1 SGHVS and CDR2 FNYEAQ. CDR3 sequence: CASSSTGGAGANVLTF. In nucleotides, the CDR3 is TGTGCCAGCAGCTCTACAGGGGGCGCCGGGGCCAACGTCCTGACTTTC.

The rearrangement joins TRBV28 to TRBJ1-3; a weak D match, TRBD1 (5 bases). The germline V gene encodes CDR1 MDHEN and CDR2 SYDVKM. The CDR3 consists of 14 residues. V shed 8 bases and J shed 1 base, with 12 bases lying between them. The CDR3 loop is CASGMGGSGNTIYF. DNA of the CDR3: TGTGCCAGCGGGATGGGGGGGTCTGGAAACACCATATATTTT.

This rearrangement joins TRBV7-9 to TRBJ2-5; no clear D. The germline V gene has CDR1 SEHNR and CDR2 FQNEAQ (reference sequence). V dropped 5 bases and J dropped 2 bases, with 3 bases sitting between them. The CDR3 runs to 11 residues. CDR3 nucleotides: TGTGCCAGCAGCCGTCAAGAGACCCAGTACTTC. Amino acids: CASSRQETQYF.

The V gene is TRBV28, the J gene TRBJ2-3; unclear D gene. The germline V and J ends were trimmed by 1 base and 2 bases, with 13 bases remaining between them. From germline, CDR1 is MDHEN and CDR2 SYDVKM. This CDR3 comprises 16 residues. CDR3 loop: CASSLSGWSPTDTQYF. The CDR3 nucleotides are TGTGCCAGCAGTTTATCGGGTTGGAGCCCCACAGATACGCAGTATTTT.

V usage is TRBV5-1 and J usage is TRBJ2-5; possibly TRBD2 for D (7 bases). Germline CDR1 reads SGHRS; CDR2 reads YFSETQ. This CDR3 region has 16 residues. Between the trimmed V and J ends, which lost 5 bases and 5 bases, there was a span of 22 bases. The CDR3: CASRSGGWATRETQYF. The CDR3 nucleotides are TGCGCCAGCAGATCGGGGGGCTGGGCGACCAGGGAGACCCAGTACTTC.

This chain links TRBV6-1 with TRBJ1-1; TRBD1 might be the D (5 bases). CDR1 is MNHNS and CDR2 is SASEGT in the germline V gene. This CDR3 comprises 14 residues. V lost 4 bases and J lost 0, with 9 bases in between. In DNA form, the CDR3 reads TGTGCCAGCAGTGGGGGGGTCATGAACACTGAAGCTTTCTTT. Encoded protein: CASSGGVMNTEAFF.